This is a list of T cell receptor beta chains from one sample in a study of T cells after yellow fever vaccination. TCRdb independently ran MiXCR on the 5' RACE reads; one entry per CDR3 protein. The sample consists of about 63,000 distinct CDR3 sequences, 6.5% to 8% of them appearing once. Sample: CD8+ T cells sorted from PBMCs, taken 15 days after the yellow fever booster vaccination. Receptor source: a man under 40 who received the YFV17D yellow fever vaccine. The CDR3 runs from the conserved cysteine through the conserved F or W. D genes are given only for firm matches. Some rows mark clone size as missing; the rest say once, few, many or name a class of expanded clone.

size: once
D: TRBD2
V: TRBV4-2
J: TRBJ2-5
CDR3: CASSPGLAGGLSETQYF
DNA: TGTGCCAGCAGCCCTGGGCTAGCGGGAGGGTTAAGTGAGACCCAGTACTTC

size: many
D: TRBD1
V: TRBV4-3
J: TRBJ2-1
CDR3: CASSQGQGASYNEQFF
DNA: TGCGCCAGCAGCCAAGGACAGGGGGCTTCCTACAATGAGCAGTTCTTC

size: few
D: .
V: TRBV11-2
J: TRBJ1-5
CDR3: CASSPHPQGQPQHF
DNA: TGTGCCAGCAGCCCGCACCCTCAGGGTCAGCCCCAGCATTTT

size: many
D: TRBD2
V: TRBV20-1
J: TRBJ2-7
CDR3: CSARDQTSGSSYEQYF
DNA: TGCAGTGCTAGAGATCAAACTAGCGGGAGCTCCTACGAGCAGTACTTC

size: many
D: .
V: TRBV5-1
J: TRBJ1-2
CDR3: CASSPTPDLVYGYTF
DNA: TGCGCCAGCAGCCCTACACCGGACCTAGTATATGGCTACACCTTC

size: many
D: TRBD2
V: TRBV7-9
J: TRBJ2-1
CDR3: CASSQTSGSYNEQFF
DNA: TGTGCCAGCAGCCAGACTAGCGGGAGTTACAATGAGCAGTTCTTC

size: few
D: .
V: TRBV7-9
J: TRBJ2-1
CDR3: CASPGAGDEQFF
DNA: TGTGCCAGTCCGGGGGCGGGGGATGAGCAGTTCTTC

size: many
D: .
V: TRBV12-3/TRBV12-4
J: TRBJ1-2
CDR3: CASRLGSNYGYTF
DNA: TGTGCCAGCAGGCTCGGGAGTAACTATGGCTACACCTTC

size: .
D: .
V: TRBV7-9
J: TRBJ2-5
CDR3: CASSVYPGRQGETQYF
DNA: TGTGCCAGCAGCGTCTACCCGGGAAGACAAGGGGAGACCCAGTACTTC

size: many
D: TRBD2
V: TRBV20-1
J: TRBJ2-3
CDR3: CSARLAEVETSTDTQYF
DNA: TGCAGTGCTCGACTAGCGGAGGTAGAGACTAGCACAGATACGCAGTATTTT

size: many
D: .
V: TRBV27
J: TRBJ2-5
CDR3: CASSLTSQETQYF
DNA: TGTGCCAGCAGTTTAACCTCTCAAGAGACCCAGTACTTC

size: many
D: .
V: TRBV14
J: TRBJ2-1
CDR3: CASSPRGAQGEQFF
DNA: TGTGCCAGCAGCCCCAGGGGGGCCCAGGGTGAGCAGTTCTTC

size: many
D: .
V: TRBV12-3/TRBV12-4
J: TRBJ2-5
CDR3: CASSLAQSPETQYF
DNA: TGTGCCAGCAGTTTAGCGCAGAGTCCTGAGACCCAGTACTTC

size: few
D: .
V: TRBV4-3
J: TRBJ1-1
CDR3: CASSQDLSGRLVTEAFF
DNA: TGCGCCAGCAGCCAAGATCTCTCCGGACGGCTGGTCACTGAAGCTTTCTTT

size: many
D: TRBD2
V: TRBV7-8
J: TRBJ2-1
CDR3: CASRQITSGYNEQFF
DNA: TGTGCCAGCAGACAAATTACTAGCGGATACAATGAGCAGTTCTTC

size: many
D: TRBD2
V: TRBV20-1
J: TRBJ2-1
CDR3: CSAPPGGNNEQFF
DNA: TGCAGTGCTCCCCCGGGAGGGAACAATGAGCAGTTCTTC

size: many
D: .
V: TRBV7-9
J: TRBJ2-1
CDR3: CAMMDFYNEQFF
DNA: TGTGCCATGATGGACTTTTACAATGAGCAGTTCTTC

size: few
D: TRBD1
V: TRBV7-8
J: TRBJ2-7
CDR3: CASSLAPNSRTGAYEQYF
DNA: TGTGCCAGCAGCTTAGCGCCTAATTCGCGGACAGGCGCGTACGAGCAGTACTTC

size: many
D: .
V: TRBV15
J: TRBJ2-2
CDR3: CATNKAANTGELFF
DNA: TGTGCCACCAACAAAGCGGCGAACACCGGGGAGCTGTTTTTT

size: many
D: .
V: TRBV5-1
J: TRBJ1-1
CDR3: CASSAAGLNTEAFF
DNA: TGCGCCAGCAGTGCGGCGGGTTTGAACACTGAAGCTTTCTTT

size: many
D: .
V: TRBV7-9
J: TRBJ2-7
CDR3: CASSPVMGLVSYEQYF
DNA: TGTGCCAGCAGCCCAGTTATGGGTCTGGTCTCCTACGAGCAGTACTTC

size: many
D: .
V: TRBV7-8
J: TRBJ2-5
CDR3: CASSLNQRSGQETQYF
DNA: TGTGCCAGCAGCTTAAATCAGCGGTCGGGGCAAGAGACCCAGTACTTC

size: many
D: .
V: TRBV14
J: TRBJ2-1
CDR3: CASSLESDRPLYNEQFF
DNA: TGTGCCAGCAGCCTGGAGTCGGACAGACCCCTTTACAATGAGCAGTTCTTC

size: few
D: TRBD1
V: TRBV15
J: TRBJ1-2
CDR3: CATSRDSPGGERYTF
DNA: TGTGCCACCAGCAGAGATAGTCCAGGGGGAGAGCGCTACACCTTC

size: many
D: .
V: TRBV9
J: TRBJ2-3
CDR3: CASSVTSDTQYF
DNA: TGTGCCAGCAGCGTAACCTCAGATACGCAGTATTTT

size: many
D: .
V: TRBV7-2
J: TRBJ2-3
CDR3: CASSSYTDTQYF
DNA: TGTGCCAGCAGCTCTTACACAGATACGCAGTATTTT

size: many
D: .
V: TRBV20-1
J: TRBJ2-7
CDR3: CSATPGDQQNEQYF
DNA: TGCAGTGCTACCCCCGGGGACCAGCAAAACGAGCAGTACTTC

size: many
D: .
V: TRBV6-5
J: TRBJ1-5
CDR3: CASSYIPGNQPQHF
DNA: TGTGCCAGCAGTTATATTCCGGGCAATCAGCCCCAGCATTTT

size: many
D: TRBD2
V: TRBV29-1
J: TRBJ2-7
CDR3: CSVESLAGGYEQYF
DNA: TGCAGCGTTGAATCACTAGCGGGAGGGTACGAGCAGTACTTC

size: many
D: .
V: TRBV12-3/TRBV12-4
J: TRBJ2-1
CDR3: CASSFQGGYNEQFF
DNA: TGTGCCAGCAGTTTTCAGGGGGGCTACAATGAGCAGTTCTTC

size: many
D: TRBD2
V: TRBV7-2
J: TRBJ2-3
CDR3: CASSFMAGEFPDTQYF
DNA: TGTGCCAGCAGCTTCATGGCGGGAGAATTCCCAGATACGCAGTATTTT

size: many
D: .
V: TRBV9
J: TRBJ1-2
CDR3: CASSGTGSGYGYTF
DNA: TGTGCCAGCAGCGGCACAGGGTCGGGCTATGGCTACACCTTC

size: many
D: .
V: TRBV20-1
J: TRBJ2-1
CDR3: CSARDVGNPSLRDEQFF
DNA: TGCAGTGCTAGAGATGTGGGAAACCCCTCCTTAAGAGATGAGCAGTTCTTC

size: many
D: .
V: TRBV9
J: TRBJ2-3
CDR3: CASSVEIGSTDTQYF
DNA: TGTGCCAGCAGCGTAGAAATAGGGAGCACAGATACGCAGTATTTT

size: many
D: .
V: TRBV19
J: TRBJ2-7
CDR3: CASSMAGLSYEQYF
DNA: TGTGCCAGTAGTATGGCGGGTCTTTCCTACGAGCAGTACTTC